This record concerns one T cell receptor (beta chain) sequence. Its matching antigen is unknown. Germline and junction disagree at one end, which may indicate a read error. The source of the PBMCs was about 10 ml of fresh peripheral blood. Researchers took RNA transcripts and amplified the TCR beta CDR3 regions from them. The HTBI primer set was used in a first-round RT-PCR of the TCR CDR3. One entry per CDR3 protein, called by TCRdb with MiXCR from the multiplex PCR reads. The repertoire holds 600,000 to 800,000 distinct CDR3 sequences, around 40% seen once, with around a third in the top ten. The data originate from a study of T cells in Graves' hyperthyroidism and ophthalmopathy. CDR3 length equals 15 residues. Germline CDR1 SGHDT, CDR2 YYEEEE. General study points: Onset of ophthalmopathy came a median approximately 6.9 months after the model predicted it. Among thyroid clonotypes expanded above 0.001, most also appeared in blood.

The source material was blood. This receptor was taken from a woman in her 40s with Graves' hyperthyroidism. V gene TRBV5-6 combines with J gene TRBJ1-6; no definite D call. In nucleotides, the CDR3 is TGTGCCAACAGCCGGCCCGGACTCTATAATTCACCCCTCCACTTT. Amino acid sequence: CANSRPGLYNSPLHF.